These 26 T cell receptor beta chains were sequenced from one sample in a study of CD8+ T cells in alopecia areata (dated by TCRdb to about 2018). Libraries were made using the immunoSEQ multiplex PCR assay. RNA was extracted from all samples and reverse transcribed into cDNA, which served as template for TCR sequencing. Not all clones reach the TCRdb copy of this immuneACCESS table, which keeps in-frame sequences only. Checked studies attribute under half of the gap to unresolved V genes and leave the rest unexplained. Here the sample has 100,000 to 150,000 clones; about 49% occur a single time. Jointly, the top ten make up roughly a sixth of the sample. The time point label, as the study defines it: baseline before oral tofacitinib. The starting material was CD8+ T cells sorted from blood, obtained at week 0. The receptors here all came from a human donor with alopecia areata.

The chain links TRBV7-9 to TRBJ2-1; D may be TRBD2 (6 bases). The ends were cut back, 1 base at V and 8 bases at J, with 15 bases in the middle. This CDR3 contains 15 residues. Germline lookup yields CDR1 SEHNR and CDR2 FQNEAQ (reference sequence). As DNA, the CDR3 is TGTGCCAGCAGCTTAGGGGCGGAGGGACGGGATGAGCAGTTCTTC. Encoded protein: CASSLGAEGRDEQFF.

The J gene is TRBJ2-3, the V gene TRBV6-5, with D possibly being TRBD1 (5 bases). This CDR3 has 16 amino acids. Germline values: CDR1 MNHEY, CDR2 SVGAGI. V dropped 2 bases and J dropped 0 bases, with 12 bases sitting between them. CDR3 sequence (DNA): TGTGCCAGCAGTTACGACCAGGGATGGAGCACAGATACGCAGTATTTT. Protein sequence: CASSYDQGWSTDTQYF.

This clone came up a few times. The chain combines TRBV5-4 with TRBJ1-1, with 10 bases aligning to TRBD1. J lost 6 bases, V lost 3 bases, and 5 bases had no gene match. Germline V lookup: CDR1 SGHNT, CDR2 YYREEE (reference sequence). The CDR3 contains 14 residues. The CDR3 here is CASSYGTGAPEAFF. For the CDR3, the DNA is TGTGCCAGCAGCTATGGGACAGGGGCCCCTGAAGCTTTCTTT.

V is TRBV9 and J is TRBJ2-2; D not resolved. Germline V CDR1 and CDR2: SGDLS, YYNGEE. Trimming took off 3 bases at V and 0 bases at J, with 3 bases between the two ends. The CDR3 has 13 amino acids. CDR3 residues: CASSEPNTGELFF. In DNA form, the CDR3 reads TGTGCCAGCAGCGAACCGAACACCGGGGAGCTGTTTTTT.

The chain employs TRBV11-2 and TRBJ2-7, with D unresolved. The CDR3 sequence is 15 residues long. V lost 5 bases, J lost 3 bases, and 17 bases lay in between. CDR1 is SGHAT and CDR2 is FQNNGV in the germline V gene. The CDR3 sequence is CASSPDFGGLYEQYF. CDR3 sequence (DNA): TGTGCCAGCAGCCCCGACTTTGGCGGCCTCTACGAGCAGTACTTC.

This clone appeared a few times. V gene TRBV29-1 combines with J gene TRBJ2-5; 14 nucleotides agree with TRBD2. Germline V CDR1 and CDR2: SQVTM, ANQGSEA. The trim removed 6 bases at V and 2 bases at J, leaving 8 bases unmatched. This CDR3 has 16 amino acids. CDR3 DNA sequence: TGCAGCGTCCTTGGGACTAGCGGGGGCTCGCAAGAGACCCAGTACTTC. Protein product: CSVLGTSGGSQETQYF. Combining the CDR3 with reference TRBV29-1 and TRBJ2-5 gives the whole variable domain SAVISQKPSRDICQRGTSLTIQCQVDSQVTMMFWYRQQPGQSLTLIATANQGSEATYESGFVIDKFPISRPNLTFSTLTVSNMSPEDSSIYLCSVLGTSGGSQETQYFGPGTRLLVL.

CDR3 sequence reads: CASSYGQGSTGELFF. For the CDR3, the DNA is TGTGCCAGCAGTTACGGGCAGGGTAGCACCGGGGAGCTGTTTTTT. V usage is TRBV6-5 and J usage is TRBJ2-2; a weak D match, TRBD1 (5 bases). V was trimmed by 2 bases and J by 4 bases, leaving 11 bases between them. Germline V lookup: CDR1 MNHEY, CDR2 SVGAGI. The CDR3 consists of 15 residues.

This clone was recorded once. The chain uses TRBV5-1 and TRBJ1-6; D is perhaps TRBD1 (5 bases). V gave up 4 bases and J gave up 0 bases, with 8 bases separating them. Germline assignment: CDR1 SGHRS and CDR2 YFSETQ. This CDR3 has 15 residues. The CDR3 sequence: CASSRQSSYNSPLHF. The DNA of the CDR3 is TGCGCCAGCAGCAGACAGAGCTCCTATAATTCACCCCTCCACTTT.

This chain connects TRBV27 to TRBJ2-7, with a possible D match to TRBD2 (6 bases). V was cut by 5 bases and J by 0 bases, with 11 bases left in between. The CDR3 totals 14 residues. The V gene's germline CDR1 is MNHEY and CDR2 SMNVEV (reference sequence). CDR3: CASSQTGSSYEQYF. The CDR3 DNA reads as TGTGCCAGCAGTCAGACCGGGAGCTCCTACGAGCAGTACTTC.

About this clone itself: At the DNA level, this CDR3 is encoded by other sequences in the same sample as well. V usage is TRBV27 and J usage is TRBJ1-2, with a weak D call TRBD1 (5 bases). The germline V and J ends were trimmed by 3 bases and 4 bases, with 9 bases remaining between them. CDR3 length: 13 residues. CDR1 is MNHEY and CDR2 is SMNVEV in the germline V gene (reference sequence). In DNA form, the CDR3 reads TGTGCCAGCAGTTTTGGGGGTAGCTATGGCTACACCTTC. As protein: CASSFGGSYGYTF.

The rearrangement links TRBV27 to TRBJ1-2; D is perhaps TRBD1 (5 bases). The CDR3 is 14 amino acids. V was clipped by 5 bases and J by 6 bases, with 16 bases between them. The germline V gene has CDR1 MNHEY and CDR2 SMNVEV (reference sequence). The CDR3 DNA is TGTGCCAGCAGTGTTGGGGCACAAAGGGATGGCTACACCTTC. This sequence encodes CASSVGAQRDGYTF.

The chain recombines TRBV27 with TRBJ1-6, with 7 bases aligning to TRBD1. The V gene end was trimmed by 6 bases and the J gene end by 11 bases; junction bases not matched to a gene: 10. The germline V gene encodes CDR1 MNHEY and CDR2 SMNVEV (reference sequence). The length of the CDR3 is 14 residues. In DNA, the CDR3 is TGTGCCAGCAGAATCCAGGGGACAGAGGCACCCCTCCACTTT. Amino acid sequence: CASRIQGTEAPLHF.

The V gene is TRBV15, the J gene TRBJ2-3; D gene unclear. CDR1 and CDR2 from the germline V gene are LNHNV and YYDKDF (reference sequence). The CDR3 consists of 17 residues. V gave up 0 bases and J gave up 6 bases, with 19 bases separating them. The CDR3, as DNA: TGTGCCACCAGCAGAGATAAATCGGCCTTCTACATTGATACGCAGTATTTT. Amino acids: CATSRDKSAFYIDTQYF.

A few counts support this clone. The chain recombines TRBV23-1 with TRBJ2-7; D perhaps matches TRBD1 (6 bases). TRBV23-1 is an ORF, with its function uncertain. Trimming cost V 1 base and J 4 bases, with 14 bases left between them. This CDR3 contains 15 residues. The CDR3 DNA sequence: TGCGCCAGCAGTCAATTGAACAGGGCAGGATACGAGCAGTACTTC. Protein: CASSQLNRAGYEQYF.

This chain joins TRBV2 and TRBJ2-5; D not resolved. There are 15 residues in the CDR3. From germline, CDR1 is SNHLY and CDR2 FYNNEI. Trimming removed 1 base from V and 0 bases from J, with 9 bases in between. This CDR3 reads CASSEVSRYQETQYF. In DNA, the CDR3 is TGTGCCAGCAGTGAAGTGTCGAGGTACCAAGAGACCCAGTACTTC.

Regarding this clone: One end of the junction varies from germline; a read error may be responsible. The CDR3 here is CASSIGAGTQETQYF. The CDR3 DNA reads as TGTGCCAGCAGCATAGGGGCGGGAACCCAAGAGACCCAGTACTTC. V is TRBV13 and J is TRBJ2-5, with D perhaps TRBD2 (6 bases). Germline V gives CDR1 PRHDT, CDR2 FYEKMQ (reference sequence). This CDR3 comprises 15 residues.

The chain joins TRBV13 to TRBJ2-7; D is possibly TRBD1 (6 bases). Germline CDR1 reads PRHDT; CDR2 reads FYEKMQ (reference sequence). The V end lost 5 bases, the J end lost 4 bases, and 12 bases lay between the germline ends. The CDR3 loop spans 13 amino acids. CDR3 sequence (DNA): TGTGCCAGCAGCGAGGGGACACCATACGAGCAGTACTTC. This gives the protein CASSEGTPYEQYF.

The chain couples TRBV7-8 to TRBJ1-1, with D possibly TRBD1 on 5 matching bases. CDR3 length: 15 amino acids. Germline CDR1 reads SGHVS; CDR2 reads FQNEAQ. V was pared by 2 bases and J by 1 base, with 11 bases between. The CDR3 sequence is CASSLHGRENTEAFF. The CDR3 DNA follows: TGTGCCAGCAGCTTACATGGCAGGGAGAACACTGAAGCTTTCTTT. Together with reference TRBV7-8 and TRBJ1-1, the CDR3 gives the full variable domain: GAGVSQSPRYKVAKRGQDVALRCDPISGHVSLFWYQQALGQGPEFLTYFQNEAQLDKSGLPSDRFFAERPEGSVSTLKIQRTQQEDSAVYLCASSLHGRENTEAFFGQGTRLTVV.

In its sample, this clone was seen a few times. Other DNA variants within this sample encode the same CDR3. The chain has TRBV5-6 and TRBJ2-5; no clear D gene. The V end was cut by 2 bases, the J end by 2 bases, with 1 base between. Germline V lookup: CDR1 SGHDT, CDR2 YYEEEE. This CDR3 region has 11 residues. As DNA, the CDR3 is TGTGCCAGCAGCTTACAAGAGACCCAGTACTTC. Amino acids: CASSLQETQYF. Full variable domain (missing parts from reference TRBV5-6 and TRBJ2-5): DAGVTQSPTHLIKTRGQQVTLRCSPKSGHDTVSWYQQALGQGPQFIFQYYEEEERQRGNFPDRFSGHQFPNYSSELNVNALLLGDSALYLCASSLQETQYFGPGTRLLVL.

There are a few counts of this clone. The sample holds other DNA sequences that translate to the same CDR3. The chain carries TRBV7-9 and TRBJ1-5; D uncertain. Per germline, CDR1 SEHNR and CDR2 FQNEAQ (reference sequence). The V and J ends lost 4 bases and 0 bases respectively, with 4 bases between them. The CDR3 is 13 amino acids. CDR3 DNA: TGTGCCAGCAGCTCTGATAGCAATCAGCCCCAGCATTTT. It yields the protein CASSSDSNQPQHF.

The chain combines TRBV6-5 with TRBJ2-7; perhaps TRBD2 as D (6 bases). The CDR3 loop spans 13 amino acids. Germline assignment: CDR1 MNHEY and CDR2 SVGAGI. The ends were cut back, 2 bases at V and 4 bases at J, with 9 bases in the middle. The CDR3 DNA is TGTGCCAGCAGTTACGGGACTTTTTACGAGCAGTACTTC. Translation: CASSYGTFYEQYF.

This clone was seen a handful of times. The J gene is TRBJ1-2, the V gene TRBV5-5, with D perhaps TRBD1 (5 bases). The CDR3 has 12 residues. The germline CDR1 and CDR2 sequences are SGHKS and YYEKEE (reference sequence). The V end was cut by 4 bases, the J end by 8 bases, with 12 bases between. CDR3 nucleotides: TGTGCCAGCAGCCGTGGGGCCCGAGGCTACACCTTC. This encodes CASSRGARGYTF.

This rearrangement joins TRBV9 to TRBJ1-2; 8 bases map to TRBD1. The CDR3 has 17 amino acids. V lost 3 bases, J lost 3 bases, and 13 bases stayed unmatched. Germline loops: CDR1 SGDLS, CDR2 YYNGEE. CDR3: CASSDDSSGGVYYGYTF. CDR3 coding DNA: TGTGCCAGCAGCGACGATTCGTCAGGGGGCGTCTACTATGGCTACACCTTC.

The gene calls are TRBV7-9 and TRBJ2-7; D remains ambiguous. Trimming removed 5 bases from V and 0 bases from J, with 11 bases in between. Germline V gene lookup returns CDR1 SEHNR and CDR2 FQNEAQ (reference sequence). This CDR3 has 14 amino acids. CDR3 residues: CASSRTESSYEQYF. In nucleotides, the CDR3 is TGTGCCAGCAGCCGGACGGAGAGCTCCTACGAGCAGTACTTC. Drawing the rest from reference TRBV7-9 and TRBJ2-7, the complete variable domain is DTGVSQNPRHKITKRGQNVTFRCDPISEHNRLYWYRQTLGQGPEFLTYFQNEAQLEKSRLLSDRFSAERPKGSFSTLEIQRTEQGDSAMYLCASSRTESSYEQYFGPGTRLTVT.

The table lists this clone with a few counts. CDR3 region: CASSQALAGAYTDTQYF. CDR3 coding DNA: TGCGCCAGCAGCCAAGCACTAGCGGGGGCCTACACAGATACGCAGTATTTT. The V gene is TRBV4-3, the J gene TRBJ2-3, with 11 nucleotides matching TRBD2. Germline V gene data show CDR1 as LGHNA and CDR2 as YSLEER. This CDR3 comprises 17 residues. With 1 base clipped from V and 2 bases from J, the junction kept 5 bases outside the gene matches.

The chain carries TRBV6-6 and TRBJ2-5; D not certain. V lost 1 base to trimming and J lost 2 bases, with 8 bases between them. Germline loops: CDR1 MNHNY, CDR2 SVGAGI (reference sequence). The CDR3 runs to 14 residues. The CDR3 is CASSYFDTQETQYF. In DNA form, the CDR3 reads TGTGCCAGCAGTTACTTTGACACTCAAGAGACCCAGTACTTC.